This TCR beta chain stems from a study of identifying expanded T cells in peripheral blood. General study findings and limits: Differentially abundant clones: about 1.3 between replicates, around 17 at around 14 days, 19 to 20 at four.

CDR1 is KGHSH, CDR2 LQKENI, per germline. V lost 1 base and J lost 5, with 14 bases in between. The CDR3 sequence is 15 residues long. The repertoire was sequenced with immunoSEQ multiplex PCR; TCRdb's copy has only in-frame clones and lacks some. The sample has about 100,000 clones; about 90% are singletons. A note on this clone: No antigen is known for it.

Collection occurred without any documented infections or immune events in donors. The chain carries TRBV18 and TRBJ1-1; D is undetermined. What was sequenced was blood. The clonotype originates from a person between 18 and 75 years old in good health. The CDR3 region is CASSPRQEIATEAFF. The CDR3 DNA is TGTGCCAGCTCACCACGGCAGGAAATAGCTACTGAAGCTTTCTTT.